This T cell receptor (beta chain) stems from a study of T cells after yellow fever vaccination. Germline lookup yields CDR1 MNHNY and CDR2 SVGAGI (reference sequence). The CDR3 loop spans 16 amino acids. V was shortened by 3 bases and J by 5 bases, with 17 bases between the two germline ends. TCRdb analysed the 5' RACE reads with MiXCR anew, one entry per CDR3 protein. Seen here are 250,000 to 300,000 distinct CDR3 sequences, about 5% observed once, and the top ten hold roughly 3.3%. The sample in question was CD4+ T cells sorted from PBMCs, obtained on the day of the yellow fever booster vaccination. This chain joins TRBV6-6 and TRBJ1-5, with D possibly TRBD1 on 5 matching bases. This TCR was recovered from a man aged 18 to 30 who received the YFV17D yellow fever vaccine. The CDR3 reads CASSYPTRDRYQPQHF. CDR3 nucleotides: TGTGCCAGCAGTTATCCCACCCGTGACAGATATCAGCCCCAGCATTTT.